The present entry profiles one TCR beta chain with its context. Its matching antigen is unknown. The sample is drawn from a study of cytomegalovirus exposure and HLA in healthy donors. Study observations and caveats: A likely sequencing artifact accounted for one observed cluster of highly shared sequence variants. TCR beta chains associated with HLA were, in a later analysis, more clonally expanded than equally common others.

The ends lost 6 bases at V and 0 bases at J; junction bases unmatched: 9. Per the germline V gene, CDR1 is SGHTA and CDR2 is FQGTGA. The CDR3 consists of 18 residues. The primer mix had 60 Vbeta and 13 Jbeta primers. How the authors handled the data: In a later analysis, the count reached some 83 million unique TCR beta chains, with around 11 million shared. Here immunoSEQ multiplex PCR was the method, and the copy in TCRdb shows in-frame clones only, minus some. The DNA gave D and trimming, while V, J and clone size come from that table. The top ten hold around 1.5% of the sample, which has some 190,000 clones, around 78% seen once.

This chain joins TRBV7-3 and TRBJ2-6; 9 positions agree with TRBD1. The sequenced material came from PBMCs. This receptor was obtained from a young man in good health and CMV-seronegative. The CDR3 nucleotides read TGTGCCAGCAGGGGGCCCGGGACAGGGATCTCTGGGGCCAACGTCCTGACTTTC. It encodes CASRGPGTGISGANVLTF.